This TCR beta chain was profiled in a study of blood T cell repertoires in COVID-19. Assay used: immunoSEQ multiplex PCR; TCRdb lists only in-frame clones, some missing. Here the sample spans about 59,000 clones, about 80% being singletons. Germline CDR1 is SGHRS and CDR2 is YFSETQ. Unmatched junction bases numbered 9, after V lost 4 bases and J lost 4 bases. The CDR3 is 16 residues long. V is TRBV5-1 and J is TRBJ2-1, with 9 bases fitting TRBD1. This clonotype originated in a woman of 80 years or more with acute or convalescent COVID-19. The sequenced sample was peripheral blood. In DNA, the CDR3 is TGCGCCAGCAGCGTGACCTCGGACAGGGGATACAATGAGCAGTTCTTC. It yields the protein CASSVTSDRGYNEQFF.